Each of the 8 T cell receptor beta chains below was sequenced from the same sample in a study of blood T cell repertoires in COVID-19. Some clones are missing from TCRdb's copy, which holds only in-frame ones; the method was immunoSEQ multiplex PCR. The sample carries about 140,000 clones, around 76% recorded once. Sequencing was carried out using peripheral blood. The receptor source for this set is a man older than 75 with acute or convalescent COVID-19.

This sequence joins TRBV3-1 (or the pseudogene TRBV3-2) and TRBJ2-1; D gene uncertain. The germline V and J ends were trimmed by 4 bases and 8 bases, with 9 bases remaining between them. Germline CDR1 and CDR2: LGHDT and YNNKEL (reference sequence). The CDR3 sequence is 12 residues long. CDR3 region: CASSPRVDEQFF. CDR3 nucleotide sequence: TGTGCCAGCAGCCCTCGGGTGGATGAGCAGTTCTTC.

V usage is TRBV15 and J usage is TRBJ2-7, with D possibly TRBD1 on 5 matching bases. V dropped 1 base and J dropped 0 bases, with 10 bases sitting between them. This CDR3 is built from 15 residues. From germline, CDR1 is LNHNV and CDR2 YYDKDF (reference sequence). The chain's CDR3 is CATSRAFRDSYEQYF. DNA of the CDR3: TGTGCCACCAGCAGAGCTTTCAGGGACTCCTACGAGCAGTACTTC.

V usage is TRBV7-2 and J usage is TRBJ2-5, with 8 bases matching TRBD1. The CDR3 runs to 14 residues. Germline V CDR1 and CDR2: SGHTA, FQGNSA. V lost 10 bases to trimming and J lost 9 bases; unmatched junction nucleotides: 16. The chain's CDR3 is CATQLGQEVGAQYF. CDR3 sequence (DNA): TGTGCCACTCAGCTGGGACAGGAGGTTGGGGCCCAGTACTTC.

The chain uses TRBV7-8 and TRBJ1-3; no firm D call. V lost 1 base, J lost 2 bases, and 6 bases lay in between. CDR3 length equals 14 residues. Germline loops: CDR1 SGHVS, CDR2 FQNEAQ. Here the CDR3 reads CASSLDTTGNTIYF. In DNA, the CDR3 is TGTGCCAGCAGCTTAGACACCACTGGAAACACCATATATTTT. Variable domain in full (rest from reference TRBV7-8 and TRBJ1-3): GAGVSQSPRYKVAKRGQDVALRCDPISGHVSLFWYQQALGQGPEFLTYFQNEAQLDKSGLPSDRFFAERPEGSVSTLKIQRTQQEDSAVYLCASSLDTTGNTIYFGEGSWLTVV.

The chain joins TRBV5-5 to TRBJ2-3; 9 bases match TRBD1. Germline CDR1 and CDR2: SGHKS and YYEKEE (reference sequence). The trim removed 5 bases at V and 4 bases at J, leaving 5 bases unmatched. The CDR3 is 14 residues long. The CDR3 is CASRLGQGSDTQYF. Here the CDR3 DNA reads TGTGCCAGCAGGCTGGGACAGGGATCAGATACGCAGTATTTT.

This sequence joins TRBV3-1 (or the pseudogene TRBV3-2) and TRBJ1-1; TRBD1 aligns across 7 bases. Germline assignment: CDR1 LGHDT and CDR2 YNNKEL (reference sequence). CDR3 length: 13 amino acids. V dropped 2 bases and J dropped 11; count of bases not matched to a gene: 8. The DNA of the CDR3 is TGTGCCAGCAGCCAAACAAGACAGGGAAGGGCTTTCTTT. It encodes CASSQTRQGRAFF.

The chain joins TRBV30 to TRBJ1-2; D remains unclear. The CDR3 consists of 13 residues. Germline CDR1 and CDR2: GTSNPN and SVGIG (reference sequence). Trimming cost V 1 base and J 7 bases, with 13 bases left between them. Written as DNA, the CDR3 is TGTGCCTGGAGTGATATCGCAGGCCGTGGCTACACCTTC. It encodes CAWSDIAGRGYTF.

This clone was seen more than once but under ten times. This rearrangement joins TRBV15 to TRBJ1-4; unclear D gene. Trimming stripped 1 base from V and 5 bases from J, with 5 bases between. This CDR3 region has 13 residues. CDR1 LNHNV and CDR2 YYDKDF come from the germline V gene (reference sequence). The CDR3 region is CATSRAVNEKLFF. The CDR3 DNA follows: TGTGCCACCAGCAGAGCCGTGAATGAAAAACTGTTTTTT.